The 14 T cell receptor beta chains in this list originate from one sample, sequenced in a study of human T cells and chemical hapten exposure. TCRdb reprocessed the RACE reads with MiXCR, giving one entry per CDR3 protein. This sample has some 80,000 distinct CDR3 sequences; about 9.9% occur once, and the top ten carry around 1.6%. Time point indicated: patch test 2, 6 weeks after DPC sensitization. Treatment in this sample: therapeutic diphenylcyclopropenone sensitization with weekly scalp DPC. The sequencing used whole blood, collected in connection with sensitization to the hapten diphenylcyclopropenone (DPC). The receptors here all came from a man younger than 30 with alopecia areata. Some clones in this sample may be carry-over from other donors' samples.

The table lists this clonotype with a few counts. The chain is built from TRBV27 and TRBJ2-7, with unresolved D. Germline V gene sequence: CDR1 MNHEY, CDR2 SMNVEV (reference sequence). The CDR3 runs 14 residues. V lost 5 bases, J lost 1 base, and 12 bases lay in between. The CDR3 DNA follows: TGTGCCAGCAGTGTCGGACGCCAGTCCTACGAGCAGTACGTC. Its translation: CASSVGRQSYEQYV.

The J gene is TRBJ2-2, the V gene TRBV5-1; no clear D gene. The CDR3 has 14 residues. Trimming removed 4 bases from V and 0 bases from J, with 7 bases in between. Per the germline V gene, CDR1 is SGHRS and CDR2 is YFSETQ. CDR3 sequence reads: CASSVDANTGELFF. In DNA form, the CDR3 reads TGCGCCAGCAGCGTAGACGCGAACACCGGGGAGCTGTTTTTT.

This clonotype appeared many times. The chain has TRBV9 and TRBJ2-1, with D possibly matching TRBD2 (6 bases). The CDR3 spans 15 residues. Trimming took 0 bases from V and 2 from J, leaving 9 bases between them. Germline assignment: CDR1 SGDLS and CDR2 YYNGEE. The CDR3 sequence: CASSVEPGAYNEQFF. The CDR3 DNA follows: TGTGCCAGCAGCGTAGAGCCGGGGGCCTACAATGAGCAGTTCTTC.

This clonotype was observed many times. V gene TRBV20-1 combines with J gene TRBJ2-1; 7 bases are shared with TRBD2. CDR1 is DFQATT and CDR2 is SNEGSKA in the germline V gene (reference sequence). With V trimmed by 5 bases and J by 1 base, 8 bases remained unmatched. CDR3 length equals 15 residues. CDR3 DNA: TGCAGTGCTCCCCTTGGCGGGGGTTCCTACAATGAGCAGTTCTTC. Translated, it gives CSAPLGGGSYNEQFF.

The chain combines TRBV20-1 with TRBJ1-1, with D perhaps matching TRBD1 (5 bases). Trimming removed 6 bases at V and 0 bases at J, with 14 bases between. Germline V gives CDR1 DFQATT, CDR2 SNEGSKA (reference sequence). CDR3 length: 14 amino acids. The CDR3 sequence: CSAGTGTMNTEAFF. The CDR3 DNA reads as TGCAGTGCAGGGACGGGGACGATGAACACTGAAGCTTTCTTT.

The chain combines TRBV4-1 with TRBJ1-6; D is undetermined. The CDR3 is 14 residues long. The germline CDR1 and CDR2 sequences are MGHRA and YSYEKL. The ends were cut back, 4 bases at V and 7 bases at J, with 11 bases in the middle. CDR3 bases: TGCGCCAGCAGCCCGATGTCCCAGAATTCACCCCTCCACTTT. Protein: CASSPMSQNSPLHF.

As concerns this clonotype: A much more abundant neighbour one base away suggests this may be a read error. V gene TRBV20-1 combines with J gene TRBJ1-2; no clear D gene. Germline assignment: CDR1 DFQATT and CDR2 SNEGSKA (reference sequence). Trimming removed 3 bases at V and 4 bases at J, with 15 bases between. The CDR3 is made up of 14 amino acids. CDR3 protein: CSASNSATIYGYTF. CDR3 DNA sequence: TGCAGTGCTAGTAACAGCGCTACTATCTATGGCTACACCTTC.

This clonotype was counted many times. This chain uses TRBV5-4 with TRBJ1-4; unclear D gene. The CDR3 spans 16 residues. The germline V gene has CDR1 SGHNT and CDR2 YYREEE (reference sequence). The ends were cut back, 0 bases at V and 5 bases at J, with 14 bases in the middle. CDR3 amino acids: CASSLAGGLANEKLFF. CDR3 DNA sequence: TGTGCCAGCAGCTTGGCCGGCGGGCTGGCGAATGAAAAACTGTTTTTT.

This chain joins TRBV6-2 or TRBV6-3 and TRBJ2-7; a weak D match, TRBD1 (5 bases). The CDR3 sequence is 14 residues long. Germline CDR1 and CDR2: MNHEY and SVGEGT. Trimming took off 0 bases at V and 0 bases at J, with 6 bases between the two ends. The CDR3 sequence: CASSYSDSSYEQYV. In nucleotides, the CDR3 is TGTGCCAGCAGTTACTCTGACAGCTCCTACGAGCAGTACGTC.

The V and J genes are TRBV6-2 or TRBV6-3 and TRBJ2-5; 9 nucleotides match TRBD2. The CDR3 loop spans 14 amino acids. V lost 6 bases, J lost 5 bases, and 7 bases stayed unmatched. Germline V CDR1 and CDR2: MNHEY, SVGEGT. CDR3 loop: CASSQGTSSETQYF. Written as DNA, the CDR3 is TGTGCCAGCAGCCAAGGGACTAGCAGCGAGACCCAGTACTTC.

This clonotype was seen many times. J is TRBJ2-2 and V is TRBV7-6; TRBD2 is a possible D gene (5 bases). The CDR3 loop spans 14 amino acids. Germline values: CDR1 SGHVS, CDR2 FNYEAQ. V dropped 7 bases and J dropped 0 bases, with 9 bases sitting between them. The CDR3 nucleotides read TGTGCCAGCATGGGGAGCGCGAACACCGGGGAGCTGTTTTTT. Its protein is CASMGSANTGELFF.

The chain's CDR3 is CASSIKTGLKPGEQYF. CDR3 bases: TGTGCCAGCAGCATAAAGACAGGACTCAAACCCGGCGAGCAGTACTTC. The J gene is TRBJ2-7, the V gene TRBV25-1; a possible D gene is TRBD1 (6 bases). Germline V lookup: CDR1 MGHDK, CDR2 SYGVNS. The CDR3 length is 16 residues. V lost 6 bases, J lost 6 bases, and 24 bases lay in between.

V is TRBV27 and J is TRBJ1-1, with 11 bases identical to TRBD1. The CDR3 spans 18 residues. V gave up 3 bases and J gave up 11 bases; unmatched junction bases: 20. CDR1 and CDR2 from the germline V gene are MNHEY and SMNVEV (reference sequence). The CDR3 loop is CASSFPGPGTGGNGVAFF. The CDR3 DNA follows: TGTGCCAGCAGTTTTCCCGGGCCCGGGACAGGGGGGAACGGGGTGGCTTTCTTT.

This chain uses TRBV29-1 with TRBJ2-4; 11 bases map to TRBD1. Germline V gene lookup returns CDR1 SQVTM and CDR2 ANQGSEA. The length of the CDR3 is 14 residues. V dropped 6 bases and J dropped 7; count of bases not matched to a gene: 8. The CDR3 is CSVGTGGFGNIQYF. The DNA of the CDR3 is TGCAGCGTCGGGACAGGGGGTTTCGGGAACATTCAGTACTTC. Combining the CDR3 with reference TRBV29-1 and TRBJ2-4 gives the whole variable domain SAVISQKPSRDICQRGTSLTIQCQVDSQVTMMFWYRQQPGQSLTLIATANQGSEATYESGFVIDKFPISRPNLTFSTLTVSNMSPEDSSIYLCSVGTGGFGNIQYFGAGTRLSVL.